Each of the 17 T cell receptor beta chains below was sequenced from the same sample in a study of T cell responses to AZD1222 COVID-19 vaccine. TCRdb keeps only in-frame clones here, not all; method: immunoSEQ multiplex PCR. The profile covers over 55,000 clones, with 84% appearing a single time and around 6.6% taken by the ten largest. The specimen was peripheral blood, collected on day 0 of AZD1222 vaccination. These receptors all stem from an adult in good health.

The J gene is TRBJ1-4, the V gene TRBV9; D unclear. Germline V gene data show CDR1 as SGDLS and CDR2 as YYNGEE. The CDR3 sequence is 15 residues long. V was pared by 4 bases and J by 7 bases, with 17 bases between. The CDR3 DNA is TGTGCCAGCAGCCCAGGAGGGCGACGGATTGAAAAACTGTTTTTT. Translated, it gives CASSPGGRRIEKLFF.

This clone was counted a few times. In DNA, the CDR3 is TGTGCCAGTAGTTCGTGGAGGGGCGGTAGGAGACCCGGGGAGCTGTTTTTT. It codes for CASSSWRGGRRPGELFF. V usage is TRBV19 and J usage is TRBJ2-2, with D perhaps TRBD2 (6 bases). Germline values: CDR1 LNHDA, CDR2 SQIVND (reference sequence). The CDR3 sequence is 17 residues long. Trimming left V 5 bases short and J 6 bases short, with 22 bases between.

The chain couples TRBV27 to TRBJ2-2, with D maybe TRBD1 (5 bases). Per germline, CDR1 MNHEY and CDR2 SMNVEV (reference sequence). This CDR3 has 14 residues. V was shortened by 5 bases and J by 4 bases, with 11 bases between the two germline ends. The CDR3 sequence is CASSPRDSTGELFF. CDR3 nucleotide sequence: TGTGCCAGCAGTCCCCGCGACAGCACCGGGGAGCTGTTTTTT.

The gene calls are TRBV25-1 and TRBJ2-2; 8 bases match TRBD1. The CDR3 spans 18 residues. V shed 3 bases, J shed 4 bases, and the junction held 13 bases outside the gene matches. Germline-derived CDR1 and CDR2 are MGHDK and SYGVNS. In nucleotides, the CDR3 is TGTGCCAGCAGTGACTCGGACAGGGAGACGTTGGGCACCGGGGAGCTGTTTTTT. Amino acids: CASSDSDRETLGTGELFF.

The rearrangement uses TRBV19 and TRBJ2-1; 15 bases line up with TRBD2. With V trimmed by 5 bases and J by 7 bases, 12 bases remained unmatched. The V gene's germline CDR1 is LNHDA and CDR2 SQIVND (reference sequence). The CDR3 totals 18 residues. The CDR3: CASSWTALGLAGGNEQFF. In nucleotides, the CDR3 is TGTGCCAGTAGTTGGACAGCCTTGGGACTAGCGGGGGGAAATGAGCAGTTCTTC.

This clone was seen a handful of times. The V gene is TRBV27, the J gene TRBJ2-7, with D possibly matching TRBD1 (5 bases). There are 14 residues in the CDR3. In germline, CDR1 is MNHEY, CDR2 SMNVEV (reference sequence). V was clipped by 5 bases and J by 3 bases, with 14 bases between them. CDR3 bases: TGTGCCAGCAGTCTCCGGACACCAATCTACGAGCAGTACTTC. Encoded protein: CASSLRTPIYEQYF.

This clone was counted a single time. The chain joins TRBV29-1 to TRBJ1-1; D is possibly TRBD1 (5 bases). This CDR3 contains 13 residues. Trimming pared 2 bases from V and 4 bases from J, leaving 11 bases between. The germline CDR1 and CDR2 sequences are SQVTM and ANQGSEA. This CDR3 reads CSVERRGFTEAFF. In DNA, the CDR3 is TGCAGCGTTGAAAGGAGGGGCTTCACTGAAGCTTTCTTT.

The V call is TRBV19, the J call TRBJ2-1, with 7 bases that match TRBD2. Losses at the gene ends were 1 base for V and 1 base for J; bases not matched to a gene: 1. Germline V lookup: CDR1 LNHDA, CDR2 SQIVND (reference sequence). The length of the CDR3 is 15 residues. CDR3 protein: CASSIAGGSYNEQFF. The CDR3, as DNA: TGTGCCAGTAGTATAGCGGGGGGATCCTACAATGAGCAGTTCTTC.

This clone has a single count. The chain couples TRBV2 to TRBJ1-2, with D possibly TRBD1 on 6 matching bases. The CDR3 has 16 amino acids. V shed 9 bases and J shed 6 bases, with 26 bases lying between them. CDR1 and CDR2 (germline): SNHLY, FYNNEI. The CDR3 DNA sequence: TGTGCCAGGGACCACCGGGACACCCTCAATACGAATGGCTACACCTTC. This sequence encodes CARDHRDTLNTNGYTF.

This sequence joins TRBV19 and TRBJ1-3, with a tentative D call TRBD1 (5 bases). Per germline, CDR1 LNHDA and CDR2 SQIVND (reference sequence). V lost 8 bases and J lost 0, with 14 bases in between. CDR3 length: 15 amino acids. DNA of the CDR3: TGTGCCAGTGGGGGATCACGAGTCTCTGGAAACACCATATATTTT. Residues: CASGGSRVSGNTIYF.

This clone was detected only a few times. The chain has TRBV19 and TRBJ1-5; TRBD1 is a possible D gene (5 bases). The CDR3 contains 14 residues. V lost 7 bases and J lost 4, with 14 bases in between. Germline V gene data show CDR1 as LNHDA and CDR2 as SQIVND (reference sequence). The CDR3 sequence: CASTHTRGNQPQHF. The CDR3 nucleotides read TGTGCCAGTACCCACACGAGGGGAAATCAGCCCCAGCATTTT.

This CDR3 is CASSSLPGQGAVEQFF. The CDR3 nucleotides read TGTGCCAGCAGTTCCCTACCGGGACAGGGGGCGGTTGAGCAGTTCTTC. The chain combines TRBV6-6 with TRBJ2-1, with 12 bases aligning to TRBD1. The CDR3 runs 16 residues. The germline gives CDR1 MNHNY, CDR2 SVGAGI (reference sequence). The J segment lost 9 bases and the V segment lost 4 bases, leaving 10 bases of the junction unmatched.

The V call is TRBV3-1 (or the pseudogene TRBV3-2), the J call TRBJ1-2, with a weak D call TRBD1 (5 bases). The V end was cut by 6 bases, the J end by 0 bases, with 17 bases between. CDR1 is LGHDT, CDR2 YNNKEL, per germline (reference sequence). CDR3 length equals 16 residues. CDR3 sequence: CASSPPGQDPNYGYTF. In DNA form, the CDR3 reads TGTGCCAGCAGTCCGCCGGGGCAGGACCCTAACTATGGCTACACCTTC.

The chain uses TRBV5-3 and TRBJ1-2; no firm D call. TRBV5-3 has ORF status, its function being uncertain. CDR3 length: 14 amino acids. Deletions cut 3 bases from V and 1 base from J, with 10 bases between. The CDR3 sequence is CARSSTGFNYGYTF. The CDR3 nucleotides are TGTGCCAGAAGCTCCACTGGATTTAACTATGGCTACACCTTC.

This clone showed up just a few times. The genes are TRBV5-1 and TRBJ1-3, with 7 bases aligning to TRBD1. V was pared by 5 bases and J by 4 bases, with 12 bases of the junction left unmatched. This CDR3 has 16 residues. From germline, CDR1 is SGHRS and CDR2 YFSETQ. This chain's CDR3 is CASSPGTASLGNTIYF. In nucleotides, the CDR3 is TGCGCCAGCAGTCCCGGGACAGCCAGCTTGGGAAACACCATATATTTT.

The genes are TRBV3-1 (or the pseudogene TRBV3-2) and TRBJ1-2; no definite D call. CDR3 length: 17 amino acids. From germline, CDR1 is LGHDT and CDR2 YNNKEL (reference sequence). The ends were cut back, 1 base at V and 6 bases at J, with 21 bases in the middle. DNA of the CDR3: TGTGCCAGCAGCCAAGGCCTGATGGAGGGTTTTATAAATGGCTACACCTTC. It specifies CASSQGLMEGFINGYTF.

The chain employs TRBV6-5 and TRBJ2-7, with 8 bases fitting TRBD1. The CDR3 length is 16 residues. Losses at the gene ends were 2 bases for V and 2 bases for J; bases not matched to a gene: 8. Germline-derived CDR1 and CDR2 are MNHEY and SVGAGI. CDR3 nucleotides: TGTGCCAGCAGTTACACTTACGGACAGGGACCCTACGAGCAGTACTTC. This encodes CASSYTYGQGPYEQYF.